Below are 21 T cell receptor beta chains sequenced from a single sample in a study of blood T cells in healthy people across ages. A sample-barcoded 5' primer and a J-beta primer mix were used in a second PCR of about 6 to 12 cycles. TCRdb reprocessed the 5' RACE reads via MiXCR and lists one record per CDR3 protein. This table holds 800,000 to 950,000 distinct CDR3 sequences, under 35% found once. The same sample was also studied in work on T cells of mothers and their children.

The sequencing sample was made of blood. These receptors were taken from a woman aged 40 to 50 in good health.

This clonotype appeared many times. V usage is TRBV20-1 and J usage is TRBJ2-7, with 7 bases matching TRBD1. The V segment lost 0 bases and the J segment 6 bases; nucleotides outside the gene matches: 11. The CDR3 covers 15 residues. Germline-derived CDR1 and CDR2 are DFQATT and SNEGSKA (reference sequence). Written as DNA, the CDR3 is TGCAGTGCTAGAGAAGGGAGACAGGGAAGCCCCGAGCAGTACTTC. It translates to CSAREGRQGSPEQYF.

This clonotype was detected many times. This rearrangement joins TRBV3-1 to TRBJ2-7; D gene uncertain. V was clipped by 1 base and J by 3 bases, with 16 bases between them. The germline V gene encodes CDR1 LGHDT and CDR2 YNNKEL (reference sequence). The CDR3 consists of 16 residues. The CDR3 here is CASSQGAARTNYEQYF. CDR3 DNA sequence: TGTGCCAGCAGCCAAGGGGCGGCACGGACGAACTACGAGCAGTACTTC.

This clonotype came up many times. The V gene is TRBV30, the J gene TRBJ2-1, with 14 bases lining up with TRBD2. The CDR3 is 14 residues long. Trimming at V came to 3 bases and at J to 11 bases, leaving 6 bases not matched to a gene. CDR1 is GTSNPN, CDR2 SVGIG, per germline (reference sequence). This chain's CDR3 is CAWSSGTSGGQQFF. The CDR3, as DNA: TGTGCCTGGAGCTCCGGGACTAGCGGGGGCCAGCAGTTCTTC.

This clonotype was detected a few times. The V and J genes are TRBV2 and TRBJ2-1; the D is unclear. This CDR3 is 13 amino acids long. Germline loops: CDR1 SNHLY, CDR2 FYNNEI. V lost 7 bases and J lost 0, with 7 bases in between. The CDR3 sequence: CASKSSSYNEQFF. The CDR3, as DNA: TGTGCCAGCAAAAGCTCCTCCTACAATGAGCAGTTCTTC. The complete variable domain, with remaining parts taken from reference TRBV2 and TRBJ2-1, reads EPEVTQTPSHQVTQMGQEVILRCVPISNHLYFYWYRQILGQKVEFLVSFYNNEISEKSEIFDDQFSVERPDGSNFTLKIRSTKLEDSAMYFCASKSSSYNEQFFGPGTRLTVL.

This clonotype was seen many times. DNA of the CDR3: TGTGCCAGCAGCCCCAGGAGGGGGGCGGAGACCCAGTACTTC. Translating gives CASSPRRGAETQYF. The V call is TRBV7-2, the J call TRBJ2-5; D possibly matches TRBD1 or TRBD2 (6 bases each). Deletions cut 5 bases from V and 5 bases from J, with 15 bases between. This CDR3 is built from 14 residues. Per the germline V gene, CDR1 is SGHTA and CDR2 is FQGNSA.

This clonotype has at least ten counts. V gene TRBV4-3 combines with J gene TRBJ2-7; either TRBD1 or TRBD2 may supply D (5 bases each). V shed 6 bases and J shed 0 bases, with 21 bases lying between them. The CDR3 consists of 17 residues. Germline V gene sequence: CDR1 LGHNA, CDR2 YSLEER. As DNA, the CDR3 is TGCGCCAGCAGTCCCGGGATCGGGACCGCGAGCTCCTACGAGCAGTACTTC. Protein: CASSPGIGTASSYEQYF.

This sequence joins TRBV4-1 and TRBJ1-3; D remains ambiguous. V was pared by 2 bases and J by 0 bases, with 5 bases between. The germline gives CDR1 MGHRA, CDR2 YSYEKL. This CDR3 is 14 amino acids long. The CDR3 protein is CASSQQDSGNTIYF. Written as DNA, the CDR3 is TGCGCCAGCAGCCAACAGGACTCTGGAAACACCATATATTTT.

The genes are TRBV3-1 and TRBJ1-6; 9 nucleotides line up with TRBD1. CDR1 is LGHDT, CDR2 YNNKEL, per germline (reference sequence). CDR3 length: 15 residues. Trimming took 4 bases from V and 10 from J; bases not matched to a gene: 8. The DNA for the CDR3 is TGTGCCAGCAGCCGAGGGACAGGGCGCTCATCACCCCTCCACTTT. Protein: CASSRGTGRSSPLHF.

This clonotype has just one count. This chain joins TRBV20-1 and TRBJ2-7; TRBD1 matches at 7 bases. The germline gives CDR1 DFQATT, CDR2 SNEGSKA (reference sequence). The V segment lost 2 bases and the J segment 7 bases; nucleotides outside the gene matches: 20. The CDR3 has 17 residues. CDR3 sequence (DNA): TGCAGTGCTAGACCCACGACAGGGAGTGGTAGGCAAGATGAGCAGTACTTC. It specifies CSARPTTGSGRQDEQYF.

There are many counts of this clonotype. V gene TRBV4-3 combines with J gene TRBJ2-7, with D possibly being TRBD2 (7 bases). Germline values: CDR1 LGHNA, CDR2 YSLEER. The CDR3 loop spans 14 amino acids. V gave up 0 bases and J gave up 5 bases, with 11 bases separating them. The CDR3, as DNA: TGCGCCAGCAGCCAAGAGGGCGGGGGCCACGAGCAGTACTTC. Amino acids: CASSQEGGGHEQYF.

This chain joins TRBV5-1 and TRBJ2-7; TRBD1 agrees at 10 bases. Germline V lookup: CDR1 SGHRS, CDR2 YFSETQ. The CDR3 runs to 14 residues. The J segment lost 4 bases and the V segment lost 6 bases, leaving 7 bases of the junction unmatched. The CDR3 DNA sequence: TGCGCCAGCAACTCCGGGACAGGGGCGTACGAGCAGTACTTC. As protein: CASNSGTGAYEQYF.

As to this clonotype: This may be a read error, as it is one base from a much larger clone. J is TRBJ1-6 and V is TRBV9, with D possibly TRBD1 on 5 matching bases. The CDR3 consists of 16 residues. CDR1 and CDR2 from the germline V gene are SGDLS and YYNGEE. The CDR3 sequence: CASSRQWGDHNPPLHF. As DNA, the CDR3 is TGTGCCAGCAGCCGTCAATGGGGGGATCATAATCCACCCCTCCACTTT.

Turning to this clonotype: Just one base apart from a much larger clone, this may be a read error. The genes are TRBV12-3 or TRBV12-4 and TRBJ2-7; no firm D call. Trimming stripped 7 bases from V and 7 bases from J, with 20 bases between. This CDR3 is 14 amino acids long. The CDR3 DNA reads TGTGCCAGCATCCAGGCCAACCTGTACAATGAGCAGTACTTC. Translation: CASIQANLYNEQYF.

Concerning this clonotype: It may be a read error: a sequence one base away is much more abundant. The genes are TRBV19 and TRBJ2-7, with 7 bases matching TRBD2. J lost 3 bases, V lost 3 bases, and 8 bases had no gene match. CDR1 and CDR2 (germline): LNHDA, SQIVND (reference sequence). The CDR3 is 15 residues long. In DNA, the CDR3 is TGTGCCAGTAGTATTGGAGCGGGGACCTACTACGAGCAGTACTTC. Translating it yields CASSIGAGTYYEQYF.

This clonotype showed up many times. This chain uses TRBV29-1 with TRBJ2-5, with TRBD1 identical over 9 bases. J lost 11 bases, V lost 7 bases, and 11 bases had no gene match. The CDR3 is 12 amino acids. Germline CDR1 reads SQVTM; CDR2 reads ANQGSEA. The CDR3 here is CSAQGDRVGQYF. The CDR3 coding sequence is TGCAGCGCCCAAGGGGACAGGGTGGGGCAGTACTTC.

This clonotype was seen more than once but under ten times. The rearrangement uses TRBV3-1 and TRBJ2-3; D could derive from TRBD1 or TRBD2 (5 bases each). The CDR3 has 14 amino acids. V shed 2 bases and J shed 5 bases, with 11 bases lying between them. Germline V gene sequence: CDR1 LGHDT, CDR2 YNNKEL (reference sequence). The CDR3 region has the DNA TGTGCCAGCAGCCAAACTTCGAGGGGAGATACGCAGTATTTT. It codes for CASSQTSRGDTQYF.

As regards this clonotype: The junction does not match germline at one end; this may be a read error. The V and J genes are TRBV9 and TRBJ2-1, with TRBD2 identical over 9 bases. Germline V gene sequence: CDR1 SGDLS, CDR2 YYNGEE. The CDR3 is 16 residues long. The CDR3 loop reads CACSVGLAGLGNEQFF. DNA of the CDR3: TGTGCCTGCAGCGTCGGGCTAGCGGGGCTGGGCAATGAGCAGTTCTTC. Together with reference TRBV9 and TRBJ2-1, the CDR3 gives the full variable domain: DSGVTQTPKHLITATGQRVTLRCSPRSGDLSVYWYQQSLDQGLQFLIQYYNGEERAKGNILERFSAQQFPDLHSELNLSSLELGDSALYFCACSVGLAGLGNEQFFGPGTRLTVL.

Note on this clonotype: Mismatch with germline at one junction end may stem from a read error. The V gene is TRBV7-8, the J gene TRBJ2-5, with 12 bases identical to TRBD2. This CDR3 is 15 amino acids long. Germline CDR1 is SGHVS and CDR2 is FQNEAQ. CDR3 DNA sequence: TGTGCCAGCAGCTTGCTAGCGGGGGGGCTTGAGACCCAGAACTTC. Protein: CASSLLAGGLETQNF.

This chain uses TRBV7-2 with TRBJ1-2; D is perhaps TRBD1 (6 bases). Germline lookup yields CDR1 SGHTA and CDR2 FQGNSA. The V end lost 4 bases, the J end lost 4 bases, and 16 bases lay between the germline ends. The CDR3 sequence is 15 residues long. The CDR3 loop is CASSSHLGGAYGYTF. DNA for the CDR3: TGTGCCAGCAGCTCGCACCTCGGGGGGGCCTATGGCTACACCTTC.

A note on this clonotype: A much larger clonotype is one base distant, so this may be a read error. The chain joins TRBV7-9 to TRBJ2-7, with 14 bases aligning to TRBD2. Per germline, CDR1 SEHNR and CDR2 FQNEAQ (reference sequence). The CDR3 contains 15 residues. J gave up 7 bases and V 2 bases, and 4 bases lay outside the gene matches. The CDR3, as DNA: TGTGCCAGCAGCTTACCGGGACTAGCGGGGGCTGAGCAGTACTTC. Translating it yields CASSLPGLAGAEQYF.

This clonotype came up a few times. The gene calls are TRBV21-1 and TRBJ2-3; the table's D call TRBD1 went unverified against the DNA. TRBV21-1 is assigned pseudogene status. The length of the CDR3 is 17 residues. The CDR3 DNA reads TGTGCCAGCAGCAAAGCTTACAGGTCCATCGAGGCAGATACGCAGTATTTT. Amino acids: CASSKAYRSIEADTQYF.